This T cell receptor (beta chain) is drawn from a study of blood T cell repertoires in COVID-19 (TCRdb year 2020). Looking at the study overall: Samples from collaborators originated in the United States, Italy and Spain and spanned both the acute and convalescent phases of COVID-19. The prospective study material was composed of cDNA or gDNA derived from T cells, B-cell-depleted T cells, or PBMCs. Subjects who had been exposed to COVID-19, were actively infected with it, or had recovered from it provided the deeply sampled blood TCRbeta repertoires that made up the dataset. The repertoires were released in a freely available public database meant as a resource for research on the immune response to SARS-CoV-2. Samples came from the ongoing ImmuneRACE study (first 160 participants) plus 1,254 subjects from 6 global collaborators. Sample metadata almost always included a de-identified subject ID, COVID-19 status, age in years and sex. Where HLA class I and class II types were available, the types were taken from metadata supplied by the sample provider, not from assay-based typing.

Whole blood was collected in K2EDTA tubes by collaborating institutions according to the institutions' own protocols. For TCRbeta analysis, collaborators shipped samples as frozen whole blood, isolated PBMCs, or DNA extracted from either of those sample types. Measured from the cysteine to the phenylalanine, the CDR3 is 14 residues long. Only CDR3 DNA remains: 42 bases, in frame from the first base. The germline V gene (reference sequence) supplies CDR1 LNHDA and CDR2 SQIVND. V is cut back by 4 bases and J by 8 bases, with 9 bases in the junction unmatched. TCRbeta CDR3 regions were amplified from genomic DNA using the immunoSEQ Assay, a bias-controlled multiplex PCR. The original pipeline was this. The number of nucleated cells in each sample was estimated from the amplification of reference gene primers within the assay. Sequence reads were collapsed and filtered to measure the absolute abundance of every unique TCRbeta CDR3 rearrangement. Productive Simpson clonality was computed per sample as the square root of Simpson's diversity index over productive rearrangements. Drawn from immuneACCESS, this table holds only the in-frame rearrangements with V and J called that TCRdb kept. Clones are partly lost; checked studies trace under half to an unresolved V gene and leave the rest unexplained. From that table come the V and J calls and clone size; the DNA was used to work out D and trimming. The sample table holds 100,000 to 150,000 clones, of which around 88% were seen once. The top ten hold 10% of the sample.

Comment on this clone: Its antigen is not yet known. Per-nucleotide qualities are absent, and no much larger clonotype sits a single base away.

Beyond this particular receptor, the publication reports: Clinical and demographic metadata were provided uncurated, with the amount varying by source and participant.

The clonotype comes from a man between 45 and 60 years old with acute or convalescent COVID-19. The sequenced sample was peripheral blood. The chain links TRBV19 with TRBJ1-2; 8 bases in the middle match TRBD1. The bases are TGTGCCAGTAGTAACGACAGGGGATTTCTCGGCTACACCTTC. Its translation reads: CASSNDRGFLGYTF.